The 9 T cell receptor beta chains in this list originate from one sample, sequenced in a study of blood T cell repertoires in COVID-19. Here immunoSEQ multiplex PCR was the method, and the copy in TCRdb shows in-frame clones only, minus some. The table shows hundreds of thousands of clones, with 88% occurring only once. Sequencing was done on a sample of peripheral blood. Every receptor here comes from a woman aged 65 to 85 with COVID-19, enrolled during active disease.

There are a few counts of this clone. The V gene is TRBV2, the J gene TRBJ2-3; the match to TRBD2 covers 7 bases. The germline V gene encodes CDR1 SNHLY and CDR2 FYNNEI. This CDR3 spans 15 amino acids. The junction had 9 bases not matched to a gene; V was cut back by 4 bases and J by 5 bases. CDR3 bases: TGTGCCAGCAGTGGACTAGCCTATGAGGTAGATACGCAGTATTTT. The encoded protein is CASSGLAYEVDTQYF.

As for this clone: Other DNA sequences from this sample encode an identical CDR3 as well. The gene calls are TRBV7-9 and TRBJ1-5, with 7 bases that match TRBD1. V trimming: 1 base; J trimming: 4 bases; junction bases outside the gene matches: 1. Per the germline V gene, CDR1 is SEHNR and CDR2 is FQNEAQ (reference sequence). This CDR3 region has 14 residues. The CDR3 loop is CASSLGQGNQPQHF. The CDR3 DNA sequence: TGTGCCAGCAGCTTAGGACAGGGTAATCAGCCCCAGCATTTT.

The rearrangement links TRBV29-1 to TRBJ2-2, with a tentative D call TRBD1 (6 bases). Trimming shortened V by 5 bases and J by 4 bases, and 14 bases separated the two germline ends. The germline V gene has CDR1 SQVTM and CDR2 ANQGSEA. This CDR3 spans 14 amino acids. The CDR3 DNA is TGCAGCGTTCCCTCAGGGGTTGCCACCGGGGAGCTGTTTTTT. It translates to CSVPSGVATGELFF.

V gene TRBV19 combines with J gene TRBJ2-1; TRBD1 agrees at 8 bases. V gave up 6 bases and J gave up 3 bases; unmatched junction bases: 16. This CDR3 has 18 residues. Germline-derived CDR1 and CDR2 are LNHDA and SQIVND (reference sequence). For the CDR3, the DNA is TGTGCCAGTAGCAACCGTGGGACAGGTCTAGGGGGCTACAATGAGCAGTTCTTC. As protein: CASSNRGTGLGGYNEQFF.

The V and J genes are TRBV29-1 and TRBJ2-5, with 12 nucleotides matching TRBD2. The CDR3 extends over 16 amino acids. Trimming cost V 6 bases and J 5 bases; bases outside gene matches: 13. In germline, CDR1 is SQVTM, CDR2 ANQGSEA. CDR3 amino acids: CSVRIPSGGARETQYF. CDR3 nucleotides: TGCAGCGTCCGCATACCTAGCGGGGGGGCCCGGGAGACCCAGTACTTC.

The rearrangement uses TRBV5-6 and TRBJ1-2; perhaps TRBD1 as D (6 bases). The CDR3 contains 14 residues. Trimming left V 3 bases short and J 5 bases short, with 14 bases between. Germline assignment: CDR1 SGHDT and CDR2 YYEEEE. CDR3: CASSSSGTLYGYTF. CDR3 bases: TGTGCCAGCAGCTCCTCCGGGACACTTTATGGCTACACCTTC.

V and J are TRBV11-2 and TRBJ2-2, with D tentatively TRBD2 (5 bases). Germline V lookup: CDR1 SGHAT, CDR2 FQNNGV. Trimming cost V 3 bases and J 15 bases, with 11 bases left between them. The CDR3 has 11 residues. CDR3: CASSFGELVFF. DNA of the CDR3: TGTGCCAGCAGCTTTGGGGAGTTGGTGTTTTTT.

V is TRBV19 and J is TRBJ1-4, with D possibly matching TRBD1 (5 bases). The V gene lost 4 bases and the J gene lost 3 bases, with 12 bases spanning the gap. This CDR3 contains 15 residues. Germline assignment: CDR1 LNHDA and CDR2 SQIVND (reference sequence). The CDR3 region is CASSREGRSNEKLFF. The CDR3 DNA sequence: TGTGCCAGTAGTAGGGAGGGGCGGTCTAATGAAAAACTGTTTTTT. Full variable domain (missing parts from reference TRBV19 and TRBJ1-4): DGGITQSPKYLFRKEGQNVTLSCEQNLNHDAMYWYRQDPGQGLRLIYYSQIVNDFQKGDIAEGYSVSREKKESFPLTVTSAQKNPTAFYLCASSREGRSNEKLFFGSGTQLSVL.

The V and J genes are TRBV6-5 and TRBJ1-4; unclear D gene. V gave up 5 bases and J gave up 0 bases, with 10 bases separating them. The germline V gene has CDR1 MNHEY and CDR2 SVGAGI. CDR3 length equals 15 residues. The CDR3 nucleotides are TGTGCCAGCAGTAGACTCGCTGCAACTAATGAAAAACTGTTTTTT. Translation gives CASSRLAATNEKLFF.